This T cell receptor beta chain was sequenced for a study of T cell repertoires in cytomegalovirus infection (dated by TCRdb to about 2019). Describing the broader study: Peptide stimulations targeted recently identified HLA-C-restricted CMV epitopes, whose presentation resists viral immunomodulation, together with well-studied HLA-B-restricted epitopes. Donor HLA type was relevant to the analysis, because carriage of CMV infection together with the matching HLA type was indicated by public TCR beta signatures.

This clonotype was detected many times. The antigen it recognizes is unknown. Per-base qualities were not stored, and no clone one base away is much larger. The meaning of the sample's treatment or condition label: in vitro stimulation with specific CMV peptide epitopes to enrich CMV-specific T cells. The data were produced on an Illumina HiSeq 1500. The public reads were quality trimmed at Q25 with fastp and then assembled into clones with MiXCR by TCRdb, keeping productive beta chains. Identical CDR3 protein sequences are pooled into one entry, listed with their most common genes and DNA. Recorded for this sample are about 830,000 distinct CDR3 sequences; 32% of them occurred a single time. Under 15% of the sample goes to the ten largest clones. In the germline V gene, CDR1 corresponds to MNHNS and CDR2 to SASEGT. At the junction V is shortened by 4 bases and J by 0 bases, with 3 bases in between. The CDR3 has 12 amino acids, counting the end cysteine and phenylalanine. Of the read, only the CDR3 DNA is kept; its 36 bases are in frame from base 1.

Paper-wide results and their limitations: The ex vivo response was dominated by HLA-C-restricted CMV-specific TCR beta clonotypes, which also provided the single most frequent clonotype in two of eight donors. In both this cohort and an independent cohort of some 370 donors, the cumulative frequency of public TCR beta family members distinguished carriers of CMV infection plus the relevant HLA type.

This clonotype was sampled from a human donor in good health (CMV status not recorded). Some clones in this sample may be carry-over from other donors' samples. The source material was cultured CD8+ T cells from PBMCs, sampled from culture after CMV antigen stimulation. The sequence joins TRBV6-1 to TRBJ1-1, with the D segment identity uncertain. The nucleotides read TGTGCCAGCAGTGTAATGAACACTGAAGCTTTCTTT. Its protein is CASSVMNTEAFF.